These 8 T cell receptor beta chains were all obtained from the same sample, sequenced in a study of cytomegalovirus exposure and HLA in healthy donors. The PCR had 60 Vbeta and 13 Jbeta primers. Libraries were prepared by immunoSEQ multiplex PCR; TCRdb keeps only in-frame clonotypes and omits some of them. The sample holds 200,000 to 300,000 clones; about 81% are singletons and the top ten take 5.4%. Sequences were obtained from PBMCs. The origin of the receptors is a woman in her thirties or forties in good health and CMV-seropositive.

The V call is TRBV10-3, the J call TRBJ2-1; 9 bases are a match to TRBD2. Germline CDR1 reads ENHRY; CDR2 reads SYGVKD. This CDR3 has 13 amino acids. Trimming removed 4 bases from V and 15 bases from J; junction bases left unmatched: 10. This CDR3 is CAISAIAGAVGFF. CDR3 in DNA: TGTGCCATCAGTGCCATAGCGGGGGCCGTTGGGTTCTTC.

The rearrangement joins TRBV7-8 to TRBJ2-7; 7 nucleotides agree with TRBD2. Per the germline V gene, CDR1 is SGHVS and CDR2 is FQNEAQ. CDR3 length: 15 amino acids. V dropped 0 bases and J dropped 5; count of bases not matched to a gene: 7. As DNA, the CDR3 is TGTGCCAGCAGCTTAGCCGGACGGGCGGGGGACGAGCAGTACTTC. It encodes CASSLAGRAGDEQYF.

This clone has only a few counts. The V and J genes are TRBV12-5 and TRBJ2-3; TRBD1 is a possible D gene (6 bases). Trimming cost V 3 bases and J 11 bases, with 18 bases left between them. The length of the CDR3 is 14 residues. Germline CDR1 LGHNT, CDR2 FRNRAP. The CDR3 spells CASGLGDIVPRQYF. The CDR3 DNA reads TGTGCTAGTGGTTTAGGGGACATCGTACCCAGGCAGTATTTT.

V usage is TRBV6-6 and J usage is TRBJ2-1, with D possibly TRBD2 on 6 matching bases. V was clipped by 8 bases and J by 6 bases, with 14 bases between them. Germline lookup yields CDR1 MNHNY and CDR2 SVGAGI (reference sequence). CDR3 size: 13 residues. The CDR3 sequence: CASGTPSSNEQFF. CDR3 coding DNA: TGTGCCAGCGGGACTCCCAGCAGCAATGAGCAGTTCTTC.

The rearrangement joins TRBV7-6 to TRBJ2-3; TRBD2 matches 12 bases. The CDR3 runs to 15 residues. V gave up 3 bases and J gave up 6 bases; unmatched junction bases: 4. Germline V gene sequence: CDR1 SGHVS, CDR2 FNYEAQ. The CDR3 nucleotides read TGTGCCAGCAGCTTCCTAGCGGGGGGGCCGGATACGCAGTATTTT. This sequence encodes CASSFLAGGPDTQYF.

This chain joins TRBV27 and TRBJ1-2; D is perhaps TRBD1 (6 bases). This CDR3 spans 15 amino acids. Trimming cost V 4 bases and J 2 bases, with 14 bases left between them. Per the germline V gene, CDR1 is MNHEY and CDR2 is SMNVEV (reference sequence). CDR3 DNA sequence: TGTGCCAGCAGTTACGTAGGGGGAAGCAACTATGGCTACACCTTC. Translated: CASSYVGGSNYGYTF.

This clone appeared once. V gene TRBV6-1 combines with J gene TRBJ1-4; weak D call: TRBD1 (5 bases). Germline lookup yields CDR1 MNHNS and CDR2 SASEGT. The CDR3 has 14 amino acids. Trimming pared 7 bases from V and 5 bases from J, leaving 14 bases between. The CDR3 spells CASIFDRPNEKLFF. For the CDR3, the DNA is TGTGCCAGCATATTCGACAGACCCAATGAAAAACTGTTTTTT.

CDR3 bases: TGTGCCAGCAGTGACGGACAGGTGGTCGAGCAGTACTTC. Residues: CASSDGQVVEQYF. V is TRBV2 and J is TRBJ2-7, with 7 bases identical to TRBD1. Germline CDR1 is SNHLY and CDR2 is FYNNEI. The CDR3 covers 13 residues. After removal of 3 bases from V and 6 bases from J, the junction contained 5 bases not matched to a gene.